This entry describes one T cell receptor beta chain. The antigen is unknown. As input for TCR beta libraries, roughly 2 micrograms of genomic DNA came from cryopreserved PBMCs. This specimen comes from a study of cytotoxic CD8 clonotypes in ibrutinib-treated CLL. The wider study: Timing of response sample collection was a median roughly 11 months after treatment start, with a range of 6 to 36. Study results and limitations: Public clonotypes, rarely seen, contracted or held steady on treatment.

Measured with immunoSEQ multiplex PCR; TCRdb has only the in-frame clones, and not every one. The sample carries more than 300,000 clones, 80% recorded once. Deletions cut 3 bases from V and 5 bases from J, with 8 bases between. Germline CDR1 is SGHVS and CDR2 is FQNEAQ. The CDR3 consists of 12 residues. The chain couples TRBV7-8 to TRBJ2-7; D is possibly TRBD1 (6 bases). The TCR originated in a human donor with chronic lymphocytic leukemia. The input for sequencing was PBMCs, taken before ibrutinib treatment. The CDR3 here is CASSFRTDEQYF. DNA for the CDR3: TGTGCCAGCAGCTTTCGGACAGACGAGCAGTACTTC.